The next 7 T cell receptor beta chains were all read from a single sample in a study of identical twins. One entry per CDR3 protein results from TCRdb running MiXCR on the 5' RACE reads. The sample has nearly 200,000 distinct CDR3 sequences, about 15% seen once. The same sample was also used in a study of T cells expressing NK-cell markers.

Sequences were obtained from CD8+ T cells sorted from blood. Source of these receptors: a young woman in good health.

DNA for the CDR3: TGTGCCACCAGTGATCAGGACAATGAGCAGTTCTTC. It yields the protein CATSDQDNEQFF. V gene TRBV24-1 combines with J gene TRBJ2-1; D call uncertain. There are 12 residues in the CDR3. In germline, CDR1 is KGHDR, CDR2 SFDVKD. Deletions cut 3 bases from V and 5 bases from J, with 4 bases between.

The chain carries TRBV29-1 and TRBJ2-1; 11 positions agree with TRBD1. The CDR3 extends over 15 amino acids. The germline V gene encodes CDR1 SQVTM and CDR2 ANQGSEA. Trimming removed 8 bases from V and 0 bases from J; junction bases left unmatched: 6. The CDR3 sequence: CSSGGQGDSYNEQFF. CDR3 bases: TGCAGCTCTGGGGGACAGGGGGACTCCTACAATGAGCAGTTCTTC.

The chain carries TRBV20-1 and TRBJ2-7; 8 bases align to TRBD2. The CDR3 extends over 15 amino acids. V was pared by 1 base and J by 1 base, with 6 bases of the junction left unmatched. CDR1 is DFQATT and CDR2 is SNEGSKA in the germline V gene (reference sequence). CDR3 nucleotides: TGCAGTGCTAGAGGTCGGGGGGGCGAGTCCTACGAGCAGTACTTC. It specifies CSARGRGGESYEQYF.

V is TRBV6-2 or TRBV6-3 and J is TRBJ2-6; D call uncertain. Germline V gene data show CDR1 as MNHEY and CDR2 as SVGEGT. The CDR3 loop spans 18 amino acids. V was cut by 2 bases and J by 0 bases, with 14 bases left in between. CDR3 in amino acids: CASSYAVEAPSGANVLTF. The CDR3, as DNA: TGTGCCAGCAGTTACGCGGTTGAGGCCCCCTCTGGGGCCAACGTCCTGACTTTC.

This clonotype came up a few times. The V gene is TRBV5-1, the J gene TRBJ2-2; D is possibly TRBD1 or TRBD2 (6 bases each). There are 15 residues in the CDR3. Between the trimmed V and J ends, which lost 6 bases and 1 base, there was a span of 13 bases. CDR1 is SGHRS, CDR2 YFSETQ, per germline. This CDR3 reads CASINGGQNTGELFF. The DNA for the CDR3 is TGCGCCAGCATTAACGGGGGCCAGAACACCGGGGAGCTGTTTTTT.

This clonotype was seen only a few times. The DNA for the CDR3 is TGTGCCAGCAGTAAGGGACCGACGAACACTGAAGCTTTCTTT. Encoded protein: CASSKGPTNTEAFF. This chain connects TRBV6-1 to TRBJ1-1; D perhaps matches TRBD1 (5 bases). Between the trimmed V and J ends, which lost 5 bases and 1 base, there was a span of 11 bases. Looked up from germline, CDR1 is MNHNS and CDR2 is SASEGT. This CDR3 has 14 amino acids.

This chain connects TRBV7-3 to TRBJ2-3; D not resolved. Between the trimmed V and J ends, which lost 3 bases and 6 bases, there was a span of 10 bases. The CDR3 runs to 13 residues. CDR1 is SGHTA, CDR2 FQGTGA, per germline. The CDR3 sequence is CASSLDHSDTQYF. Written as DNA, the CDR3 is TGTGCCAGCAGCTTGGATCACTCCGATACGCAGTATTTT.